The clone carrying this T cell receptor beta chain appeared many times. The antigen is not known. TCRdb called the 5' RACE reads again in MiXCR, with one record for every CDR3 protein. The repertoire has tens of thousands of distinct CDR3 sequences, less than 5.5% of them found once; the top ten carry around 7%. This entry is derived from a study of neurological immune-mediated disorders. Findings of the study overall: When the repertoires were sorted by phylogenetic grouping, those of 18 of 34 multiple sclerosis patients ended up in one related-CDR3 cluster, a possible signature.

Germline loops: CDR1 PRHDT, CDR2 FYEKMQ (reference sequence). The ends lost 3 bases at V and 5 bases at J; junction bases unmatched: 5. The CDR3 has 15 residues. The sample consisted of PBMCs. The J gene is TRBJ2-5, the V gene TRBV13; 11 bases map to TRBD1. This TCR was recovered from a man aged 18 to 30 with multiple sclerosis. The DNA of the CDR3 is TGTGCCAGCAGCTTCGGACAGGGGGCGGGTGAGACCCAGTACTTC. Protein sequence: CASSFGQGAGETQYF.